The clone carrying this TCR beta chain was counted many times. V lost 2 bases and J 6 bases, leaving 15 bases between the germline ends. This CDR3 region has 15 residues. Germline V gives CDR1 MNHEY, CDR2 SMNVEV (reference sequence). This sample was taken from a study of human T cells and chemical hapten exposure. Time point indicated: patch test 1, 2 weeks after DPC sensitization. Described treatment: therapeutic diphenylcyclopropenone sensitization with weekly scalp DPC. TCRdb passed the RACE reads through MiXCR, listing each CDR3 protein once. The top ten clones hold 2.1% of a sample with over 95,000 distinct CDR3 sequences, about an eighth of them seen once.

The genes are TRBV27 and TRBJ2-3; D may be TRBD1 or TRBD2 (5 bases each). The source was whole blood, collected in connection with sensitization to the hapten diphenylcyclopropenone (DPC). The origin of this receptor is a woman aged 40 to 50 with alopecia areata. Some clones in this sample may be carry-over from other donors' samples. The CDR3 sequence is CASSLGGPFTDTQYF. CDR3 DNA sequence: TGTGCCAGCAGTTTAGGGGGTCCGTTTACCGATACGCAGTATTTT.